A selection of T cell receptor beta chains follows, all from one sample in a study of vaccination and CD4 T cells after COVID-19. TCRdb independently ran MiXCR on the PCR reads; one entry per CDR3 protein. The sample carries more than 20,000 distinct CDR3 sequences, 60% to 75% recorded once. These receptors' antigens are unknown. Material for sequencing was CD4+ T cells from blood, cultured in vitro. These TCRs come from a human donor who had recovered from COVID-19. Both conserved end residues are part of each CDR3. The D gene is left open where the match is weak. Clone size, where shown, is once, few, many, or a class for clones that have expanded.

cdr3_length	d_call	v_call	j_call	clone_size	cdr3_nt	cdr3_aa
11	.	TRBV6-1	TRBJ1-6	.	TGTGCCAGCAGTGATTATTCACCCCTCCACTTT	CASSDYSPLHF
17	TRBD1	TRBV6-5	TRBJ1-2	once	TGTGCCAGCAGTTACCTCACCCCGACAGGGGGCCATCATGGCTACACCTTC	CASSYLTPTGGHHGYTF
13	.	TRBV25-1	TRBJ2-1	.	TGTGCCAGCAGTGCCCTTCCGGGACCTGAGCAGTTCTTC	CASSALPGPEQFF
15	TRBD1	TRBV6-1	TRBJ1-5	.	TGTGCCAGCAGCCCCCTGCGGGGACAGAATCAGCCCCAGCATTTT	CASSPLRGQNQPQHF
14	.	TRBV21-1	TRBJ2-7	few	TGTGCCAGCAGCAAAGGCGCGGAAACCTACGAGCAGTACTTC	CASSKGAETYEQYF
14	.	TRBV2	TRBJ1-5	few	TGTGCCAGCAGTGAAGCCTTGAGAGATCAGCCCCAGCATTTT	CASSEALRDQPQHF
13	.	TRBV28	TRBJ2-4	.	TGTGCCAGCAGAACAAAACCGGGGCATTCGGGGTACTTC	CASRTKPGHSGYF
13	.	TRBV7-2	TRBJ1-1	.	TGTGCCAGCAAATATACCCGAAACGGTGAAGCTTTCTTT	CASKYTRNGEAFF
14	.	TRBV20-1	TRBJ1-6	.	TGCAGTGCTAGTAGTGGGGTATCAGCTTCACCCCTCCACTTT	CSASSGVSASPLHF
16	.	TRBV20-1	TRBJ2-4	.	TGCAGTGCTAGGGAATGGGAAACTCTAGCCAAAAACATTCAGTACTTC	CSAREWETLAKNIQYF
17	TRBD1	TRBV24-1	TRBJ2-1	.	TGTGCCACCAGTGATCTCCCCGGGACAGGGATCGGAAATGAGCAGTTCTTC	CATSDLPGTGIGNEQFF
16	.	TRBV7-8	TRBJ1-5	.	TGTGCCAGCAGCTTGGAAGGGGGGCTTCGTCGACAGCCCCAGCATTTT	CASSLEGGLRRQPQHF
14	.	TRBV7-9	TRBJ1-1	.	TGTGCCAGCAGCTATTTTGAGGTGAACACTGAAGCTTTCTTT	CASSYFEVNTEAFF
15	.	TRBV20-1	TRBJ1-5	.	TGCAGTGCTAGGCCCCCCGGGGCTAGCAATCAGCCCCAGCATTTT	CSARPPGASNQPQHF
12	.	TRBV11-2	TRBJ2-7	.	TGTGCCAGCATGGGGGGTCGGTACGAGCAGTACTTC	CASMGGRYEQYF
15	.	TRBV27	TRBJ1-3	.	TGTGCCAGCAGTTTAGGGGCGGACTCTGGAAACACCATATATTTT	CASSLGADSGNTIYF
15	.	TRBV6-1	TRBJ1-1	large	TGTGCCAGTAAAAACTTCGCCCAGGGATTGTCTGAAGCTTTCTTT	CASKNFAQGLSEAFF
15	.	TRBV7-3	TRBJ1-1	.	TGTGCCAGCAGCTTAAATCGGGCAGCTCACACTGAAGCTTTCTTT	CASSLNRAAHTEAFF
11	.	TRBV7-2	TRBJ1-1	few	TGTGCCAGCAGCTTATACACTGAAGCTTTCTTT	CASSLYTEAFF
14	TRBD2	TRBV12-3/TRBV12-4	TRBJ2-5	.	TGTGCCAGCAGACCGGGACTAGCCATTAGGGGCCAGTACTTC	CASRPGLAIRGQYF